This record looks at one TCR beta chain sequence and its context. This clone was seen more than once but under ten times. No antigen is known for it. Base qualities are not provided; no much larger clone lies one nucleotide away. From the cysteine up to the phenylalanine, the CDR3 has a length of 13 residues. Just CDR3 DNA is preserved here, 39 bases in frame from base 1. The CDR1 and CDR2 encoded by the germline V gene (reference sequence) are GTSNPN and SVGIG. V was cut back by 4 bases and J by 8 bases, leaving a gap of 14 bases between them. The sample belongs to a study of blood T cell repertoires in COVID-19 (dated by TCRdb to between 2020 and 2021). Broadly, across the study: The collaborator samples originated in the United States, Italy and Spain and spanned the acute and convalescent phases of COVID-19. Subjects who had been exposed to COVID-19, were actively infected with it, or had recovered from it provided the deeply sampled blood TCRbeta repertoires that made up the dataset. A de-identified subject ID, COVID-19 status, age in years and sex were almost always included in the sample metadata. Samples were obtained from the ongoing ImmuneRACE study (first 160 participants) and from about 1,300 subjects provided by 6 global collaborators. A freely available public database, intended as a resource for researchers studying the immune response to SARS-CoV-2, is where the repertoires were released. HLA class I and class II types, where available, came from metadata supplied by the sample provider rather than from assay-based typing. The material from the prospective study consisted of cDNA or gDNA derived from T cells, B-cell-depleted T cells, or PBMCs.

TCRbeta CDR3 regions were amplified from genomic DNA using the immunoSEQ Assay, a bias-controlled multiplex PCR. Under the source paper's analysis protocol: The number of nucleated cells in each sample was estimated by amplification of reference gene primers within the assay. To quantify the absolute abundance of each unique TCRbeta CDR3 rearrangement, sequence reads were collapsed and filtered. Productive Simpson clonality was computed per sample as the square root of Simpson's diversity index over productive rearrangements. The immuneACCESS repertoire file appears here via TCRdb, limited to in-frame rearrangements. These files lack a portion of the clones; in checked studies, under half of the deficit traces to unresolved V genes, and the cause of the others is not known. The V and J calls and clone size are taken from that table; D and trimming were inferred from the DNA. This sample is represented by about 190,000 clones; around 79% of them were singletons. The ten largest clones add up to roughly 12% of the sample.

Collaborating institutions collected whole blood in K2EDTA tubes following their own protocols. Collaborator samples were shipped for TCRbeta analysis as frozen whole blood, isolated PBMCs, or DNA extracted from either sample type. Study-wide conclusions, independent of this receptor: The amount of clinical and demographic metadata varied by source and participant and was provided uncurated.

The sequence joins TRBV30 to TRBJ1-4; the D gene cannot be named for sure. The sample was peripheral blood. This clonotype originated in a woman between 45 and 65 years old with acute or convalescent COVID-19. The CDR3 in this case is CAWMRDRGEKLFF. The nucleotide sequence is given as TGTGCCTGGATGAGGGATCGAGGGGAAAAACTGTTTTTT.